This TCR beta chain was captured in a study of vaccination effects on CD4 cells after COVID-19. Using viral peptide pools, the ViraFEST assay grew out antigen-specific CD4+ T cells prior to sequencing. Isolation of CD4+ T cells took place after more than 9 days of culture. Each participant was given two doses of one vaccine (BNT162b2 or mRNA-1273). The authors replaced half the medium with IL-2 medium on days 3 and 7. About this clone: Its antigen is still unknown.

This table comes from immunoSEQ multiplex PCR, and its TCRdb copy is limited to in-frame clones, with some not included. This sample carries tens of thousands of clones, 74% of them seen once, and the ten largest clones take about 1.4%. The CDR3 is made up of 16 amino acids. J was trimmed by 1 base and V by 4 bases; bases with no gene match: 10. Germline loops: CDR1 SGHTS, CDR2 YDEGEE. The input for sequencing was CD4+ T cells from PBMCs cultured with HCoV-229E spike peptides, taken after COVID-19 vaccination. The chain employs TRBV5-8 and TRBJ1-1; the match to TRBD1 covers 7 bases. This clonotype was obtained from a human donor who received a COVID-19 vaccine. The CDR3 region is CASSVFKGATNTEAFF. CDR3 coding DNA: TGTGCCAGCAGCGTTTTCAAGGGGGCGACGAACACTGAAGCTTTCTTT. The variable domain in full, with the rest retrieved from reference TRBV5-8 and TRBJ1-1, is EAGVTQSPTHLIKTRGQQATLRCSPISGHTSVYWYQQALGLGLQFLLWYDEGEERNRGNFPPRFSGRQFPNYSSELNVNALELEDSALYLCASSVFKGATNTEAFFGQGTRLTVV.